The 31 T cell receptor beta chains listed next were all sequenced from one sample in a study of T cell changes during pregnancy in multiple sclerosis. Libraries were prepared by immunoSEQ multiplex PCR; TCRdb keeps only in-frame clonotypes and omits some of them. The sample shows fewer than 40,000 clones, approximately 90% of them seen only once. Specimen: CD8+ T cells from peripheral blood mononuclear cells, collected in the first trimester of pregnancy. The receptors shown here come from a female donor with multiple sclerosis, enrolled in a pregnancy study.

The rearrangement joins TRBV28 to TRBJ1-5; 7 bases match TRBD1. The CDR3 has 15 amino acids. The J segment lost 5 bases and the V segment lost 3 bases, leaving 7 bases of the junction unmatched. The germline V gene has CDR1 MDHEN and CDR2 SYDVKM. CDR3 in DNA: TGTGCCAGCAGTTTTGAGGCAGGGGGTTATCAGCCCCAGCATTTT. This gives the protein CASSFEAGGYQPQHF.

This rearrangement joins TRBV19 to TRBJ1-2; 7 bases map to TRBD1. Germline V gene sequence: CDR1 LNHDA, CDR2 SQIVND (reference sequence). The CDR3 consists of 17 residues. Unmatched junction bases numbered 21, after V lost 8 bases and J lost 6 bases. The CDR3 is CASRPPPPGTELNGYTF. The DNA of the CDR3 is TGTGCCAGTCGCCCCCCCCCTCCCGGGACAGAGCTAAATGGCTACACCTTC.

The chain joins TRBV19 to TRBJ1-2, with no clear D. V was trimmed by 7 bases and J by 7 bases, leaving 13 bases between them. Germline assignment: CDR1 LNHDA and CDR2 SQIVND (reference sequence). This CDR3 contains 12 residues. Here the CDR3 reads CASTTGGSGYTF. Written as DNA, the CDR3 is TGTGCCAGTACCACCGGCGGTAGTGGCTACACCTTC.

The chain uses TRBV5-5 and TRBJ2-7; TRBD1 agrees at 9 bases. This CDR3 region has 14 residues. V shed 3 bases and J 4 bases; nucleotides not matched to a gene: 5. Germline CDR1 reads SGHKS; CDR2 reads YYEKEE (reference sequence). This CDR3 reads CASSSGTGTYEQYF. In DNA form, the CDR3 reads TGTGCCAGCAGCTCCGGGACAGGGACTTACGAGCAGTACTTC.

The chain links TRBV7-6 to TRBJ1-4; 9 nucleotides match TRBD1. CDR3 length: 14 residues. The germline V gene encodes CDR1 SGHVS and CDR2 FNYEAQ. Trimming at V came to 5 bases and at J to 6 bases, leaving 4 bases not matched to a gene. The CDR3 reads CASSDTGGDEKLFF. The CDR3 nucleotides are TGTGCCAGCAGCGATACAGGGGGCGATGAAAAACTGTTTTTT.

This clone was observed a few times. The gene calls are TRBV7-9 and TRBJ1-2; D possibly corresponds to TRBD1 (6 bases). Germline V gene data show CDR1 as SEHNR and CDR2 as FQNEAQ (reference sequence). The CDR3 consists of 12 residues. V lost 5 bases, J lost 6 bases, and 10 bases lay in between. For the CDR3, the DNA is TGTGCCAGCAGCCCCAGGACAGATGGCTACACCTTC. This translates into CASSPRTDGYTF.

The rearrangement uses TRBV4-2 and TRBJ2-7; 8 bases line up with TRBD1. The CDR3 sequence is 15 residues long. Germline V gives CDR1 LGHNA, CDR2 YNFKEQ. V dropped 0 bases and J dropped 2; count of bases not matched to a gene: 3. CDR3 coding DNA: TGTGCCAGCAGCCAAGAGGGGACAGGAGCCTACGAGCAGTACTTC. Translated: CASSQEGTGAYEQYF.

This chain links TRBV28 with TRBJ2-5, with D tentatively TRBD2 (6 bases). Looked up from germline, CDR1 is MDHEN and CDR2 is SYDVKM. With 3 bases removed from V and 5 bases from J, the gap between germline ends came to 10 bases. The CDR3 is 13 amino acids. This CDR3 is CASSFSAGETQYF. The CDR3 DNA sequence: TGTGCCAGCAGTTTCTCGGCGGGGGAGACCCAGTACTTC. Looking up the rest from reference TRBV28 and TRBJ2-5 gives the full variable domain: DVKVTQSSRYLVKRTGEKVFLECVQDMDHENMFWYRQDPGLGLRLIYFSYDVKMKEKGDIPEGYSVSREKKERFSLILESASTNQTSMYLCASSFSAGETQYFGPGTRLLVL.

The V and J genes are TRBV7-9 and TRBJ1-1, with a weak D call TRBD1 (5 bases). The CDR3 extends over 18 amino acids. Germline V CDR1 and CDR2: SEHNR, FQNEAQ (reference sequence). Trimming removed 0 bases at V and 3 bases at J, with 20 bases between. The CDR3 is CASSLAGGTGFDDTEAFF. CDR3 sequence (DNA): TGTGCCAGCAGCTTAGCGGGGGGGACGGGGTTTGATGACACTGAAGCTTTCTTT.

J is TRBJ2-2 and V is TRBV5-6, with D maybe TRBD2 (5 bases). V was shortened by 1 base and J by 2 bases, with 12 bases between the two germline ends. CDR3 length equals 16 residues. Germline-derived CDR1 and CDR2 are SGHDT and YYEEEE. In DNA, the CDR3 is TGTGCCAGCAGCTTGCCAACCGGGATAAACACCGGGGAGCTGTTTTTT. It is translated as CASSLPTGINTGELFF.

The rearrangement joins TRBV28 to TRBJ2-7, with a weak D call TRBD1 (5 bases). The CDR3 covers 13 residues. In germline, CDR1 is MDHEN, CDR2 SYDVKM. The V and J ends lost 6 bases and 3 bases respectively, with 12 bases between them. CDR3 protein: CASSPHRNYEQYF. CDR3 DNA: TGTGCCAGCAGCCCCCACAGGAACTACGAGCAGTACTTC.

The CDR3 spells CASSQLYLLGEPQHF. Here the CDR3 DNA reads TGCGCCAGCAGTCAATTGTATCTCCTGGGAGAGCCCCAGCATTTT. The chain uses TRBV23-1 and TRBJ1-5; D remains unclear. TRBV23-1 is an open reading frame whose function is uncertain. There are 15 residues in the CDR3. The V end lost 1 base, the J end lost 8 bases, and 15 bases lay between the germline ends.

The V and J genes are TRBV14 and TRBJ2-7; tentative D call: TRBD1 (5 bases). V dropped 10 bases and J dropped 4 bases, with 14 bases sitting between them. The germline V gene has CDR1 SGHDN and CDR2 FVKESK. The CDR3 sequence is 12 residues long. DNA of the CDR3: TGTGCCAAAGGGGTGCTCGGTTACGAGCAGTACTTC. Its translation is CAKGVLGYEQYF.

V and J are TRBV19 and TRBJ2-7; TRBD1 agrees at 7 bases. Germline V gives CDR1 LNHDA, CDR2 SQIVND (reference sequence). The CDR3 sequence is 15 residues long. J gave up 0 bases and V 3 bases, and 5 bases lay outside the gene matches. CDR3: CASSIQGENSYEQYF. As DNA, the CDR3 is TGTGCCAGTAGTATTCAGGGGGAAAACTCCTACGAGCAGTACTTC. Using reference TRBV19 and TRBJ2-7 for the parts outside the CDR3, the full variable domain is DGGITQSPKYLFRKEGQNVTLSCEQNLNHDAMYWYRQDPGQGLRLIYYSQIVNDFQKGDIAEGYSVSREKKESFPLTVTSAQKNPTAFYLCASSIQGENSYEQYFGPGTRLTVT.

This sequence joins TRBV9 and TRBJ2-7, with D perhaps matching TRBD1 (6 bases). CDR3 length equals 15 residues. Germline values: CDR1 SGDLS, CDR2 YYNGEE. V was cut by 0 bases and J by 3 bases, with 13 bases left in between. The CDR3 coding sequence is TGTGCCAGCAGCGTAGAACCAGGGGCTTACTACGAGCAGTACTTC. Translating it yields CASSVEPGAYYEQYF. Drawing the rest from reference TRBV9 and TRBJ2-7, the complete variable domain is DSGVTQTPKHLITATGQRVTLRCSPRSGDLSVYWYQQSLDQGLQFLIQYYNGEERAKGNILERFSAQQFPDLHSELNLSSLELGDSALYFCASSVEPGAYYEQYFGPGTRLTVT.

The chain carries TRBV28 and TRBJ1-1; TRBD1 aligns across 9 bases. The CDR3 is made up of 15 amino acids. The trim removed 3 bases at V and 5 bases at J, leaving 7 bases unmatched. CDR1 is MDHEN, CDR2 SYDVKM, per germline. The CDR3 reads CASSLLGTGWTEAFF. CDR3 DNA sequence: TGTGCCAGCAGTTTGCTTGGGACAGGGTGGACTGAAGCTTTCTTT.

The rearrangement joins TRBV7-9 to TRBJ2-2, with a weak D call TRBD2 (5 bases). Germline V gene lookup returns CDR1 SEHNR and CDR2 FQNEAQ (reference sequence). V lost 3 bases to trimming and J lost 6 bases, with 11 bases between them. The CDR3 is 14 residues long. The CDR3 sequence is CASSLDFSPGELFF. For the CDR3, the DNA is TGTGCCAGCAGCTTGGACTTTTCGCCCGGGGAGCTGTTTTTT.

This chain links TRBV28 with TRBJ2-7, with D unresolved. Trimming removed 5 bases from V and 3 bases from J, with 5 bases in between. This CDR3 spans 11 amino acids. Germline V gene sequence: CDR1 MDHEN, CDR2 SYDVKM. In DNA form, the CDR3 reads TGTGCCAGCAGTCCCAACTACGAGCAGTACTTC. Translated: CASSPNYEQYF. The whole variable domain, remainder taken from reference TRBV28 and TRBJ2-7, is DVKVTQSSRYLVKRTGEKVFLECVQDMDHENMFWYRQDPGLGLRLIYFSYDVKMKEKGDIPEGYSVSREKKERFSLILESASTNQTSMYLCASSPNYEQYFGPGTRLTVT.

The chain carries TRBV5-1 and TRBJ2-7; TRBD1 matches 7 bases. With V trimmed by 3 bases and J by 3 bases, 3 bases remained unmatched. The CDR3 is 13 residues long. The germline V gene encodes CDR1 SGHRS and CDR2 YFSETQ. CDR3 amino acids: CASSWRQGYEQYF. In nucleotides, the CDR3 is TGCGCCAGCAGCTGGCGACAGGGCTACGAGCAGTACTTC. Drawing the rest from reference TRBV5-1 and TRBJ2-7, the complete variable domain is KAGVTQTPRYLIKTRGQQVTLSCSPISGHRSVSWYQQTPGQGLQFLFEYFSETQRNKGNFPGRFSGRQFSNSRSEMNVSTLELGDSALYLCASSWRQGYEQYFGPGTRLTVT.

The chain combines TRBV27 with TRBJ2-1, with D unclear. V gave up 5 bases and J gave up 0 bases, with 5 bases separating them. The CDR3 covers 13 residues. Per germline, CDR1 MNHEY and CDR2 SMNVEV (reference sequence). In DNA form, the CDR3 reads TGTGCCAGCAGTCCTTACTCCTACAATGAGCAGTTCTTC. Translated, it gives CASSPYSYNEQFF.

This chain connects TRBV9 to TRBJ2-3; D perhaps matches TRBD2 (6 bases). CDR1 and CDR2 (germline): SGDLS, YYNGEE. V lost 5 bases, J lost 0 bases, and 13 bases lay in between. CDR3 length: 15 residues. CDR3 nucleotide sequence: TGTGCCAGCAGGGAGGGTGGCGGGAGCACAGATACGCAGTATTTT. Protein: CASREGGGSTDTQYF.

The rearrangement links TRBV15 to TRBJ2-1; perhaps TRBD1 as D (6 bases). The V gene lost 11 bases and the J gene lost 4 bases, with 21 bases spanning the gap. The CDR3 spans 15 residues. The V gene's germline CDR1 is LNHNV and CDR2 YYDKDF (reference sequence). The DNA for the CDR3 is TGTGCCGCACGAACAGGGAACTCACCGTACAATGAGCAGTTCTTC. Amino acid sequence: CAARTGNSPYNEQFF.

The chain combines TRBV29-1 with TRBJ1-1, with TRBD1 identical over 8 bases. This CDR3 is 12 amino acids long. Germline V gene data show CDR1 as SQVTM and CDR2 as ANQGSEA. V shed 8 bases and J 7 bases; nucleotides not matched to a gene: 9. The CDR3, as DNA: TGCAGCTCAAAGACAGGGGAGGGTGAAGCTTTCTTT. Protein sequence: CSSKTGEGEAFF.

This chain joins TRBV5-1 and TRBJ2-1; D gene unclear. V dropped 2 bases and J dropped 0 bases, with 15 bases sitting between them. This CDR3 spans 17 amino acids. The germline CDR1 and CDR2 sequences are SGHRS and YFSETQ. Written as DNA, the CDR3 is TGCGCCAGCAGCTTACGCCGTTCCTATAGCTCCTACAATGAGCAGTTCTTC. Translated, it gives CASSLRRSYSSYNEQFF. The full variable domain, completed using reference TRBV5-1 and TRBJ2-1, is KAGVTQTPRYLIKTRGQQVTLSCSPISGHRSVSWYQQTPGQGLQFLFEYFSETQRNKGNFPGRFSGRQFSNSRSEMNVSTLELGDSALYLCASSLRRSYSSYNEQFFGPGTRLTVL.

The chain uses TRBV19 and TRBJ2-1, with 10 positions matching TRBD2. The CDR3 totals 18 residues. CDR1 and CDR2 (germline): LNHDA, SQIVND (reference sequence). The ends lost 3 bases at V and 4 bases at J; junction bases unmatched: 12. The CDR3 region has the DNA TGTGCCAGTAGTATCCTAGCGGGAGTCGGTGCTGTTTACAATGAGCAGTTCTTC. Translating it yields CASSILAGVGAVYNEQFF. Combining the CDR3 with reference TRBV19 and TRBJ2-1 gives the whole variable domain DGGITQSPKYLFRKEGQNVTLSCEQNLNHDAMYWYRQDPGQGLRLIYYSQIVNDFQKGDIAEGYSVSREKKESFPLTVTSAQKNPTAFYLCASSILAGVGAVYNEQFFGPGTRLTVL.

The J gene is TRBJ2-1, the V gene TRBV11-2, with D unclear. Per germline, CDR1 SGHAT and CDR2 FQNNGV. The V and J ends lost 4 bases and 9 bases respectively, with 13 bases between them. CDR3 size: 13 residues. The CDR3 nucleotides are TGTGCCAGCAGCTCCAACGAGCGACCTGAGCAGTTCTTC. Its protein is CASSSNERPEQFF.

This rearrangement joins TRBV14 to TRBJ1-2; D might be TRBD1 (5 bases). This CDR3 is built from 16 residues. CDR1 is SGHDN, CDR2 FVKESK, per germline. V was shortened by 3 bases and J by 4 bases, with 18 bases between the two germline ends. CDR3 residues: CASSHVGGMPFYGYTF. DNA for the CDR3: TGTGCCAGCAGCCACGTCGGGGGGATGCCCTTCTATGGCTACACCTTC.

The rearrangement links TRBV19 to TRBJ1-1; D may be TRBD1 (5 bases). Germline CDR1 reads LNHDA; CDR2 reads SQIVND (reference sequence). V lost 7 bases, J lost 1 base, and 10 bases lay in between. CDR3 size: 13 residues. DNA of the CDR3: TGTGCCAGTATCTTCGGACAGAACACTGAAGCTTTCTTT. It yields the protein CASIFGQNTEAFF.

This clone was picked up one time. The CDR3 region has the DNA TGTGCCAGCAGTGAATCAGGGGGCTTTAGTGAAAAACTGTTTTTT. It translates to CASSESGGFSEKLFF. The J gene is TRBJ1-4, the V gene TRBV25-1; 8 bases fit TRBD1. The CDR3 consists of 15 residues. Germline-derived CDR1 and CDR2 are MGHDK and SYGVNS. With 1 base clipped from V and 7 bases from J, the junction kept 5 bases outside the gene matches.

This clone was found once. V gene TRBV19 combines with J gene TRBJ1-5; D is unresolved. Trimming removed 1 base at V and 3 bases at J, with 16 bases between. CDR3 length: 17 amino acids. CDR1 LNHDA and CDR2 SQIVND come from the germline V gene (reference sequence). CDR3 loop: CASSIAPREVDNQPQHF. DNA of the CDR3: TGTGCCAGTAGTATAGCCCCCCGGGAGGTCGACAATCAGCCCCAGCATTTT.

This rearrangement joins TRBV18 to TRBJ1-4; maybe TRBD1 (5 bases). CDR3 length: 13 residues. The V gene's germline CDR1 is KGHSH and CDR2 LQKENI. Trimming cost V 5 bases and J 8 bases, with 12 bases left between them. The CDR3 sequence: CASSRQGREKLFF. CDR3 in DNA: TGTGCCAGCTCAAGGCAGGGAAGGGAAAAACTGTTTTTT.